Below are 15 T cell receptor beta chains sequenced from a single sample in a study of Ad26.COV2.S vaccination and SARS-CoV-2 variants. The treatment: about 20 received Ad26.COV2.S at low or high dose, single or two shots; several received placebo; per-sample allocation not given. Specimens were obtained on day 63 following the first vaccine or placebo injection. Assay: immunoSEQ multiplex PCR; the TCRdb copy retains only in-frame clones and omits some. Of around 420,000 clones listed, 85% to 90% are singletons. This material consisted of peripheral blood, taken in a trial of Ad26.COV2.S vaccine versus placebo. The receptors derive from a person between 18 and 65 years old who received the Ad26.COV2.S COVID-19 vaccine or a placebo.

This chain connects TRBV30 to TRBJ2-1; TRBD2 matches at 12 bases. Trimming removed 4 bases from V and 4 bases from J; junction bases left unmatched: 2. Germline CDR1 and CDR2: GTSNPN and SVGIG (reference sequence). CDR3 length: 14 residues. In DNA, the CDR3 is TGTGCCTGGACGGGACTAGCGGGTTACAATGAGCAGTTCTTC. Its translation: CAWTGLAGYNEQFF.

V usage is TRBV20-1 and J usage is TRBJ2-7; tentatively, D is TRBD1 (5 bases). Per the germline V gene, CDR1 is DFQATT and CDR2 is SNEGSKA (reference sequence). With 3 bases removed from V and 0 bases from J, the gap between germline ends came to 9 bases. The length of the CDR3 is 13 residues. The CDR3 here is CSASGANSYEQYF. The CDR3 DNA reads TGCAGTGCTAGTGGGGCTAACTCCTACGAGCAGTACTTC.

This clone was seen a single time. V gene TRBV3-1 (or the pseudogene TRBV3-2) combines with J gene TRBJ1-2; TRBD1 might be the D (6 bases). Germline CDR1 and CDR2: LGHDT and YNNKEL (reference sequence). The CDR3 is 16 residues long. Trimming cost V 1 base and J 7 bases, with 19 bases left between them. CDR3 sequence reads: CASSQATISGAGGYTF. Written as DNA, the CDR3 is TGTGCCAGCAGCCAAGCAACAATCTCGGGGGCTGGTGGCTACACCTTC.

V and J are TRBV7-2 and TRBJ2-1; D gene ambiguous. The CDR3 contains 12 residues. The V gene's germline CDR1 is SGHTA and CDR2 FQGNSA. V lost 4 bases, J lost 8 bases, and 9 bases lay in between. CDR3 protein: CASSSYRDEQFF. In DNA, the CDR3 is TGTGCCAGCAGCTCCTATAGGGATGAGCAGTTCTTC.

J is TRBJ2-2 and V is TRBV29-1, with D maybe TRBD1 (6 bases). With 0 bases removed from V and 4 bases from J, the gap between germline ends came to 21 bases. This CDR3 has 18 residues. From germline, CDR1 is SQVTM and CDR2 ANQGSEA. CDR3 in DNA: TGCAGCGTTGAAGATCCGGAAGTGGCAGGGGAGATCACCGGGGAGCTGTTTTTT. This encodes CSVEDPEVAGEITGELFF.

The chain combines TRBV5-6 with TRBJ2-3, with D possibly matching TRBD2 (6 bases). The CDR3 has 13 amino acids. Deletions cut 4 bases from V and 3 bases from J, with 9 bases between. Germline V gene data show CDR1 as SGHDT and CDR2 as YYEEEE. The CDR3 loop is CASSLRGTDTQYF. CDR3 in DNA: TGTGCCAGCAGCCTCCGGGGGACAGATACGCAGTATTTT.

The rearrangement links TRBV24-1 to TRBJ1-2; D unclear. V lost 2 bases, J lost 9 bases, and 15 bases lay in between. CDR1 and CDR2 from the germline V gene are KGHDR and SFDVKD. This CDR3 has 14 amino acids. The CDR3 coding sequence is TGTGCCACCAGTGATTGGGATCTTGCCTGGCGCTACACCTTC. It codes for CATSDWDLAWRYTF.

The V call is TRBV27, the J call TRBJ2-1; unclear D gene. Trimming cost V 7 bases and J 0 bases, with 13 bases left between them. The germline V gene has CDR1 MNHEY and CDR2 SMNVEV (reference sequence). The CDR3 runs to 15 residues. CDR3 sequence: CASIAALHSYNEQFF. CDR3 bases: TGTGCCAGCATCGCAGCCCTTCACTCCTACAATGAGCAGTTCTTC.

Only one count was recorded for this clone. The CDR3 protein is CASSKRNTDTQYF. DNA for the CDR3: TGCGCCAGCAGCAAACGGAACACAGATACGCAGTATTTT. The chain uses TRBV5-1 and TRBJ2-3; D is undetermined. CDR1 is SGHRS, CDR2 YFSETQ, per germline. V lost 4 bases and J lost 2, with 8 bases in between. This CDR3 region has 13 residues.

The chain combines TRBV15 with TRBJ2-2; perhaps D is TRBD1 or TRBD2 (6 bases each). Germline V gene lookup returns CDR1 LNHNV and CDR2 YYDKDF (reference sequence). The CDR3 loop spans 16 amino acids. V was clipped by 0 bases and J by 7 bases, with 15 bases between them. As DNA, the CDR3 is TGTGCCACCAGCAGAGAGGGGGGCCGAGCGGGCGGGGAGCTGTTTTTT. Amino acid sequence: CATSREGGRAGGELFF.

J is TRBJ2-2 and V is TRBV18; D is undetermined. The CDR3 is made up of 14 amino acids. V dropped 0 bases and J dropped 5 bases, with 7 bases sitting between them. Germline CDR1 is KGHSH and CDR2 is LQKENI. The DNA of the CDR3 is TGTGCCAGCTCACCACCGTCTTATACCGGGGAGCTGTTTTTT. Translated: CASSPPSYTGELFF.

The chain is built from TRBV3-1 (or the pseudogene TRBV3-2) and TRBJ1-5, with TRBD1 as a possible D gene (6 bases). CDR1 and CDR2 (germline): LGHDT, YNNKEL (reference sequence). The CDR3 runs to 23 residues. V was shortened by 4 bases and J by 2 bases, with 36 bases between the two germline ends. CDR3 nucleotide sequence: TGTGCCAGCAGCCCCTCCTCCCATCAGGGGCCCCTCTGCTATGGGGAGGGCAATCAGCCCCAGCATTTT. Translated: CASSPSSHQGPLCYGEGNQPQHF.

The V gene is TRBV19, the J gene TRBJ1-6; a possible D gene is TRBD1 (5 bases). The V and J ends lost 3 bases and 10 bases respectively, with 13 bases between them. The CDR3 spans 14 residues. Germline CDR1 LNHDA, CDR2 SQIVND (reference sequence). The CDR3 DNA reads TGTGCCAGTAGTATGTCCAGGGTCGAATCACCCCTCCACTTT. It encodes CASSMSRVESPLHF.

The genes are TRBV7-9 and TRBJ2-5; D is unclear. Germline V CDR1 and CDR2: SEHNR, FQNEAQ (reference sequence). Between the trimmed V and J ends, which lost 4 bases and 4 bases, there was a span of 7 bases. This CDR3 region has 12 residues. The CDR3 bases are TGTGCCAGCAGCTCCGCGCTAGAGACCCAGTACTTC. Translation gives CASSSALETQYF.

V is TRBV15 and J is TRBJ2-5, with 7 nucleotides matching TRBD2. Losses at the gene ends were 1 base for V and 2 bases for J; bases not matched to a gene: 7. The CDR3 totals 16 residues. Germline V gives CDR1 LNHNV, CDR2 YYDKDF (reference sequence). The CDR3 loop is CATSRAERGRQETQYF. The CDR3 region has the DNA TGTGCCACCAGCAGAGCGGAGCGGGGACGACAAGAGACCCAGTACTTC.